These T cell receptor beta chains were read from a single sample in a study of T cell responses to AZD1222 COVID-19 vaccine. Measured with immunoSEQ multiplex PCR; TCRdb has only the in-frame clones, and not every one. The sample holds 150,000 to 160,000 clones, less than 90% seen once. The input for sequencing was peripheral blood, taken after recovery from COVID-19. The receptor set was obtained from an adult who had recovered from COVID-19. The conserved cysteine and the conserved F or W are not part of the CDR3 here. Not all rows give a size; the values are once, few, many and, for expanded clones, a class.

>TRBV11-3|TRBJ2-1|-
ASSLAPGGNEQF
>TRBV7-2|TRBJ1-2|-
ASSPIDRGYGYT
>TRBV2|TRBJ2-2|-
ASRGPGELF
>TRBV29-1|TRBJ2-7|-
SVLGVLGEQY
>TRBV5-4|TRBJ2-7|-
ASSLPEGKYEQY
>TRBV6-6|TRBJ1-2|-
ASSSSTGNYGYT
>TRBV18|TRBJ1-1|-
ASSPLNTEAF
>TRBV7-2|TRBJ2-5|-
ASSLYRQGAPETQY
>TRBV3-1/TRBV3-2|TRBJ2-3|-
ASSQRTSGTDTQY
>TRBV7-9|TRBJ1-2|-
ASSSAGGELYGYT
>TRBV7-9|TRBJ2-7|-
ASSAYSGSDYEQY
>TRBV9|TRBJ1-1|-
ASSVGHMNTEAF
>TRBV28|TRBJ1-1|-
ASKVNTEAF
>TRBV14|TRBJ1-6|-
ASSQNEYLH
>TRBV9|TRBJ2-2|-
ASSVVDRGWDGELF
>TRBV6-1|TRBJ2-1|-
ASSGLGLAGYNEQF
>TRBV7-6|TRBJ2-3|few
ASSFPGTSGGVADTQY
>TRBV7-3|TRBJ1-5|-
ASSLTGDQPQH
>TRBV2|TRBJ2-2|-
ASSSGTGVGTGELF
>TRBV27|TRBJ2-5|-
ASSLGSGRGETQY
>TRBV12-5|TRBJ2-1|-
ASGLGLAGEQF
>TRBV5-1|TRBJ2-7|-
ASSPGLAGNYEQY
>TRBV5-1|TRBJ1-5|-
ASSLEAGRNQPQH
>TRBV3-1/TRBV3-2|TRBJ1-5|-
ASSQQSNQPQH
>TRBV12-5|TRBJ1-1|-
ASGLLAGVAF
>TRBV11-2|TRBJ2-3|-
ASSLDLVSTTDTQY
>TRBV5-5|TRBJ2-2|once
ASSLALAGTSVTGELF
>TRBV6-2/TRBV6-3|TRBJ1-5|-
ASSYRRGGGNQPQH
>TRBV9|TRBJ2-1|-
ASSVDPRNNEQF
>TRBV27|TRBJ1-5|once
ASSFRGRGNQPQH
>TRBV7-3|TRBJ1-2|-
ASSVTGGVDYGYT
>TRBV6-2/TRBV6-3|TRBJ2-7|-
ASSSEALAGPTYEQY
>TRBV3-1/TRBV3-2|TRBJ2-1|-
ASSLVPGAHEQF
>TRBV5-1|TRBJ2-3|once
ASSWDPSTDTQY
>TRBV28|TRBJ2-7|-
ASYPRGTYEQY
>TRBV7-9|TRBJ2-2|-
ASNRGSNTGELF
>TRBV18|TRBJ2-5|-
ASSPPEGQETQY
>TRBV4-1|TRBJ2-5|-
ASSQDGQPQETQY
>TRBV6-7|TRBJ2-7|once
ASMDRTYEQY
>TRBV28|TRBJ2-2|-
ASTNNRRARGSGELF